This T cell receptor beta chain comes out of a study of blood T cells in healthy people across ages. Study information: In model experiments, template switching was able to capture about one barcoded beta molecule for every two T cells that were present. Study findings and constraints: Estimates of total diversity, which came from one million sequenced T cells, were considered to be underestimates. No one knew whether donors had CMV, which possibly confounded expanded clonotype changes. The fall in TCR beta diversity per million T cells was roughly linear with age.

Through a sample-barcoded 5' primer and a J-beta primer mix, a second PCR was run for roughly 7 to 11 cycles. Using its own MiXCR run on the 5' RACE reads, TCRdb lists one record per CDR3 protein. Of about 900,000 distinct CDR3 sequences listed, about 62% are singletons. Remarks on this clonotype: Its target is unknown.

Germline loops: CDR1 SEHNR, CDR2 FQNEAQ (reference sequence). CDR3 length: 9 amino acids. Trimming left V 6 bases short and J 6 bases short, with 2 bases between. V usage is TRBV7-9 and J usage is TRBJ1-2, with D hard to call. The sequenced material came from blood. The receptor was isolated from a man younger than 45 in good health. The CDR3 nucleotides read TGTGCCAGCAGTGATGGCTACACCTTC. Its translation: CASSDGYTF.